These 5 T cell receptor beta chains originate from one sample sequenced in a study of post-analysis software for immune sequencing data. Overall study findings and caveats: Included in a set of roughly five TRBV segments more frequent in patients than controls were TRBV5-6, TRBV5-1 and TRBV20-1.

Their recognized antigens are unknown. Unique molecular identifiers were built into the TCR beta cDNA libraries. TCRdb reanalysed the PCR reads using MiXCR and keeps one entry per CDR3 protein. Among hundreds of thousands of distinct CDR3 sequences listed, 30% were seen once. The specimen sequenced was blood. Every receptor here comes from a girl between 5 and 17 years old with multiple sclerosis.

This clonotype was counted between two and nine times. The J gene is TRBJ1-1, the V gene TRBV15; D is unresolved. The germline CDR1 and CDR2 sequences are LNHNV and YYDKDF (reference sequence). The CDR3 sequence is 15 residues long. Between the trimmed V and J ends, which lost 4 bases and 11 bases, there was a span of 23 bases. The CDR3 DNA is TGTGCCACCAGCATAAAGCCGGCCGGACTTATGGATGCTTTCTTT. This gives the protein CATSIKPAGLMDAFF.

The chain recombines TRBV7-8 with TRBJ2-1; D is unresolved. From germline, CDR1 is SGHVS and CDR2 FQNEAQ. The CDR3 has 14 residues. V lost 2 bases and J 6 bases, leaving 11 bases between the germline ends. This CDR3 is CASSLRVGVNEQFF. For the CDR3, the DNA is TGTGCCAGCAGCTTAAGGGTTGGAGTCAATGAGCAGTTCTTC.

The V call is TRBV4-3, the J call TRBJ2-1, with D possibly being TRBD1 or TRBD2 (5 bases each). With 3 bases removed from V and 5 bases from J, the gap between germline ends came to 11 bases. CDR3 length equals 14 residues. The germline V gene has CDR1 LGHNA and CDR2 YSLEER. The CDR3 DNA reads TGCGCCAGCAGCCATGCCGGGGCACACAATGAGCAGTTCTTC. Protein sequence: CASSHAGAHNEQFF.

This clonotype was counted a few times. The chain combines TRBV28 with TRBJ2-7; 9 nucleotides match TRBD1. V shed 2 bases and J 6 bases; nucleotides not matched to a gene: 8. This CDR3 region has 15 residues. Germline loops: CDR1 MDHEN, CDR2 SYDVKM. This CDR3 reads CASSLRQGVNSEQYF. DNA for the CDR3: TGTGCCAGCAGTTTACGACAGGGGGTTAATTCCGAGCAGTACTTC.

This chain links TRBV7-9 with TRBJ2-4, with 7 bases lining up with TRBD1. The CDR3 has 16 amino acids. The ends lost 5 bases at V and 2 bases at J; junction bases unmatched: 9. Germline CDR1 is SEHNR and CDR2 is FQNEAQ (reference sequence). CDR3 sequence reads: CASSTGQSVTKNIQYF. The CDR3 DNA reads TGTGCCAGCAGCACGGGACAGTCCGTCACCAAAAACATTCAGTACTTC.